This TCR beta chain was captured by sequencing in a study of human T cells and chemical hapten exposure. Trimming shortened V by 0 bases and J by 4 bases, and 10 bases separated the two germline ends. The CDR3 runs to 15 residues. Germline V gives CDR1 SNHLY, CDR2 FYNNEI. This clonotype was found once. Library preparation tagged each individual cDNA molecule with a unique molecular identifier. Each CDR3 protein gets one entry after TCRdb re-called the reads with MiXCR. The sample shows roughly 170 distinct CDR3 sequences, about 70% of them seen only once. This sample's treatment: therapeutic diphenylcyclopropenone sensitization with weekly scalp DPC. Patch tests were applied only after blood draws.

The V call is TRBV2, the J call TRBJ1-5; a possible D gene is TRBD1 (5 bases). The receptor comes from an adult with alopecia areata. Some clones in this sample may be carry-over from other donors' samples. This table probably holds off-target reads from a library built for another chain. Sequenced material: whole blood, taken before DPC sensitization or 2, 6, or about 24 weeks after (not recorded which). CDR3 DNA sequence: TGTGCCAGCAGTGAAGCGGAGGGGTTTAATCAGCCCCAGCATTTT. This sequence encodes CASSEAEGFNQPQHF.